The 20 T cell receptor beta chains given below trace back to one sample, sequenced in a study of shared clonotypes between healthy human individuals. Only in-frame clones appear in the TCRdb table, and some are missing; sequencing was by immunoSEQ multiplex PCR. The sample holds about 660,000 clones, around two thirds seen once. Sequenced: memory CD4+ T cells sorted from blood. Stated subset: CD45RA-negative fraction. Receptors originate from a woman in her twenties or thirties in good health.

V gene TRBV6-5 combines with J gene TRBJ1-5; possibly TRBD1 for D (5 bases). The V gene's germline CDR1 is MNHEY and CDR2 SVGAGI. The V gene lost 4 bases and the J gene lost 4 bases, with 17 bases spanning the gap. This CDR3 is 16 amino acids long. CDR3 sequence: CASSSHLAGPNQPQHF. CDR3 DNA: TGTGCCAGCAGTTCCCACTTGGCAGGGCCAAATCAGCCCCAGCATTTT.

This rearrangement joins TRBV28 to TRBJ2-1; D unclear. V lost 3 bases and J 0 bases, leaving 12 bases between the germline ends. Germline V gene lookup returns CDR1 MDHEN and CDR2 SYDVKM. The CDR3 is 16 residues long. The CDR3 region has the DNA TGTGCCAGCAGTTTCTATTCCAGGAGCTCCTACAATGAGCAGTTCTTC. Translation gives CASSFYSRSSYNEQFF. The full variable domain, rest sourced from reference TRBV28 and TRBJ2-1, is DVKVTQSSRYLVKRTGEKVFLECVQDMDHENMFWYRQDPGLGLRLIYFSYDVKMKEKGDIPEGYSVSREKKERFSLILESASTNQTSMYLCASSFYSRSSYNEQFFGPGTRLTVL.

The chain is built from TRBV6-6 and TRBJ2-7, with D possibly matching TRBD2 (5 bases). CDR1 and CDR2 from the germline V gene are MNHNY and SVGAGI (reference sequence). This CDR3 has 14 residues. Trimming took off 6 bases at V and 5 bases at J, with 17 bases between the two ends. In nucleotides, the CDR3 is TGTGCCAGCAGCTTAGGACCTCCCGGGGACGAGCAGTACTTC. It is translated as CASSLGPPGDEQYF.

The chain combines TRBV11-2 with TRBJ2-1; the match to TRBD2 covers 7 bases. J was trimmed by 2 bases and V by 6 bases; bases with no gene match: 7. Germline loops: CDR1 SGHAT, CDR2 FQNNGV. CDR3 length: 15 amino acids. CDR3 DNA: TGTGCCAGCAGAATAGCGGGCGAGGCCTACAATGAGCAGTTCTTC. Amino acid sequence: CASRIAGEAYNEQFF.

V usage is TRBV29-1 and J usage is TRBJ2-7; D is unresolved. V lost 1 base, J lost 0 bases, and 13 bases lay in between. In germline, CDR1 is SQVTM, CDR2 ANQGSEA. The CDR3 sequence is 15 residues long. The CDR3 spells CSVEVVKVSSYEQYF. The CDR3 DNA follows: TGCAGCGTTGAAGTGGTGAAGGTGAGCTCCTACGAGCAGTACTTC.

The chain uses TRBV5-1 and TRBJ1-3; D is uncertain. From germline, CDR1 is SGHRS and CDR2 YFSETQ. V lost 5 bases and J lost 0, with 12 bases in between. This CDR3 spans 15 amino acids. The DNA for the CDR3 is TGCGCCAGCAGTCGTGACGGGTTCTCTGGAAACACCATATATTTT. It specifies CASSRDGFSGNTIYF.

This chain links TRBV7-2 with TRBJ2-2, with D possibly matching TRBD2 (5 bases). The CDR3 spans 13 residues. From germline, CDR1 is SGHTA and CDR2 FQGNSA. Trimming left V 3 bases short and J 8 bases short, with 10 bases between. In nucleotides, the CDR3 is TGTGCCAGCAGCTTGGAGGTCTGGGGGGAGCTGTTTTTT. Translated, it gives CASSLEVWGELFF.

This clone was recorded once. The V gene is TRBV5-1, the J gene TRBJ2-3; TRBD2 aligns across 9 bases. The germline CDR1 and CDR2 sequences are SGHRS and YFSETQ. The CDR3 loop spans 18 amino acids. The J segment lost 2 bases and the V segment lost 1 base, leaving 11 bases of the junction unmatched. The CDR3 DNA reads TGCGCCAGCAGCTTGTTGATAGCGGGAGACACCCTCACAGATACGCAGTATTTT. This translates into CASSLLIAGDTLTDTQYF.

The genes are TRBV28 and TRBJ2-5; D not certain. CDR3 length equals 13 residues. Trimming took 3 bases from V and 4 from J, leaving 9 bases between them. CDR1 and CDR2 (germline): MDHEN, SYDVKM. Here the CDR3 reads CASSFGWRETQYF. As DNA, the CDR3 is TGTGCCAGCAGTTTCGGTTGGAGAGAGACCCAGTACTTC. Based on the CDR3 plus reference TRBV28 and TRBJ2-5, the full variable domain is DVKVTQSSRYLVKRTGEKVFLECVQDMDHENMFWYRQDPGLGLRLIYFSYDVKMKEKGDIPEGYSVSREKKERFSLILESASTNQTSMYLCASSFGWRETQYFGPGTRLLVL.

This clone has more than one count but fewer than ten. Within the sample, other DNA sequences also encode this same CDR3. The chain employs TRBV19 and TRBJ2-7; 8 nucleotides line up with TRBD1. Germline V gene data show CDR1 as LNHDA and CDR2 as SQIVND (reference sequence). CDR3 length equals 14 residues. V lost 5 bases, J lost 3 bases, and 6 bases stayed unmatched. In DNA form, the CDR3 reads TGTGCCAGTAGTCCCGGGACAGGACTCTACGAGCAGTACTTC. Protein: CASSPGTGLYEQYF.

The V call is TRBV25-1, the J call TRBJ2-7, with 8 nucleotides matching TRBD2. V shed 5 bases and J 1 base; nucleotides not matched to a gene: 16. The CDR3 length is 18 residues. Germline V gene sequence: CDR1 MGHDK, CDR2 SYGVNS. CDR3 nucleotides: TGTGCCAGCAGTAAGCCCACGACTAGCGCCGCCCGATCCTACGAGCAGTACTTC. Residues: CASSKPTTSAARSYEQYF.

J is TRBJ2-4 and V is TRBV11-3; unclear D gene. V shed 5 bases and J shed 15 bases, with 17 bases lying between them. Looked up from germline, CDR1 is SGHNT and CDR2 is YENEEA. The CDR3 extends over 12 amino acids. Here the CDR3 reads CASSPTSQGRYF. CDR3 nucleotide sequence: TGTGCCAGCAGCCCGACTTCCCAAGGCCGGTACTTC.

V is TRBV9 and J is TRBJ2-5; D gene ambiguous. The V gene's germline CDR1 is SGDLS and CDR2 YYNGEE. This CDR3 has 13 residues. Trimming shortened V by 0 bases and J by 5 bases, and 8 bases separated the two germline ends. CDR3 sequence reads: CASSVAQMETQYF. In nucleotides, the CDR3 is TGTGCCAGCAGCGTAGCCCAGATGGAGACCCAGTACTTC.

The rearrangement joins TRBV19 to TRBJ1-1, with D maybe TRBD1 (5 bases). Trimming cost V 5 bases and J 6 bases, with 13 bases left between them. The germline CDR1 and CDR2 sequences are LNHDA and SQIVND (reference sequence). The CDR3 runs to 13 residues. In DNA form, the CDR3 reads TGTGCCAGTAGTGTGGTCAGGGAATCTGAAGCTTTCTTT. Translating it yields CASSVVRESEAFF.

The V gene is TRBV28, the J gene TRBJ2-7; TRBD2 aligns across 8 bases. The germline CDR1 and CDR2 sequences are MDHEN and SYDVKM. The CDR3 consists of 17 residues. V gave up 5 bases and J gave up 2 bases; unmatched junction bases: 14. The CDR3 region has the DNA TGTGCCAGCAGTCCTTCCGGGGGGGGGTACGGCACCTACGAGCAGTACTTC. Protein product: CASSPSGGGYGTYEQYF.

This chain uses TRBV7-9 with TRBJ2-1; 7 bases line up with TRBD2. This CDR3 is built from 15 residues. V dropped 1 base and J dropped 5; count of bases not matched to a gene: 5. In germline, CDR1 is SEHNR, CDR2 FQNEAQ (reference sequence). The CDR3 DNA sequence: TGTGCCAGCAGCTTAGAACTAGCGTTGAACAATGAGCAGTTCTTC. Its translation: CASSLELALNNEQFF.

The chain joins TRBV18 to TRBJ2-1, with TRBD2 matching 7 bases. The CDR3 consists of 15 residues. The germline V gene encodes CDR1 KGHSH and CDR2 LQKENI. J gave up 0 bases and V 6 bases, and 5 bases lay outside the gene matches. CDR3 amino acids: CASSEQRDSYNEQFF. The CDR3 bases are TGTGCCAGCTCCGAGCAGCGGGACTCCTACAATGAGCAGTTCTTC.

The chain uses TRBV7-8 and TRBJ2-3, with 14 positions matching TRBD2. J gave up 1 base and V 4 bases, and 7 bases lay outside the gene matches. The CDR3 contains 18 residues. CDR1 SGHVS and CDR2 FQNEAQ come from the germline V gene. In DNA form, the CDR3 reads TGTGCCAGCAGCTCGGGACTAGCGGGAGTATGGCGCACAGATACGCAGTATTTT. It yields the protein CASSSGLAGVWRTDTQYF. The complete variable domain, with remaining parts taken from reference TRBV7-8 and TRBJ2-3, reads GAGVSQSPRYKVAKRGQDVALRCDPISGHVSLFWYQQALGQGPEFLTYFQNEAQLDKSGLPSDRFFAERPEGSVSTLKIQRTQQEDSAVYLCASSSGLAGVWRTDTQYFGPGTRLTVL.

J is TRBJ2-7 and V is TRBV30; unclear D gene. CDR3 size: 13 residues. Germline V gene lookup returns CDR1 GTSNPN and CDR2 SVGIG (reference sequence). V shed 5 bases and J shed 5 bases, with 16 bases lying between them. CDR3 nucleotide sequence: TGTGCCTGGTCCGGCATAGCCGCCGACGAGCAGTACTTC. Its protein product is CAWSGIAADEQYF.

The table lists this clone with a count of one. The gene calls are TRBV5-8 and TRBJ2-6, with D perhaps being TRBD1 or TRBD2 (5 bases each). Per germline, CDR1 SGHTS and CDR2 YDEGEE. The CDR3 contains 17 residues. V lost 4 bases and J lost 1, with 15 bases in between. DNA of the CDR3: TGTGCCAGCAGCCCCGGGACCACCCTTTCTGGGGCCAACGTCCTGACTTTC. Translation: CASSPGTTLSGANVLTF. Using reference TRBV5-8 and TRBJ2-6 for the parts outside the CDR3, the full variable domain is EAGVTQSPTHLIKTRGQQATLRCSPISGHTSVYWYQQALGLGLQFLLWYDEGEERNRGNFPPRFSGRQFPNYSSELNVNALELEDSALYLCASSPGTTLSGANVLTFGAGSRLTVL.